A single sample is the source of the 20 T cell receptor beta chains below, sequenced in a study of regulatory T cells in long-lasting Graves disease. Arm-PCR of CDR3 regions and iRepertoire HTBI primers were used to build TCR beta libraries. TCRdb called the multiplex PCR reads again in MiXCR, with one record for every CDR3 protein. The table shows roughly 400,000 distinct CDR3 sequences, with roughly a fifth occurring only once. Time point: persistent/refractory GD, antithyroid drugs over 5 years with positive TRAb. PBMC-derived RNA was used for the TCR library. The sequencing used peripheral blood mononuclear cells (PBMCs), collected when the disease was refractory, from a patient treated with antithyroid drugs. These receptors originate from a female donor with Graves disease.

This clonotype has just a few counts. The chain recombines TRBV12-3 or TRBV12-4 with TRBJ2-1; 7 bases are shared with TRBD1. V trimming: 3 bases; J trimming: 0 bases; junction bases outside the gene matches: 2. This CDR3 has 15 amino acids. The CDR3 DNA reads TGTGCCAGCAGTTTTGGGGACAGCTCCTACAATGAGCAGTTCTTC. As protein: CASSFGDSSYNEQFF.

This clonotype was seen more than once but under ten times. A far larger clone differs by one base, so this is likely a read error. The J gene is TRBJ2-3, the V gene TRBV28; TRBD2 is a possible D gene (5 bases). Per the germline V gene, CDR1 is MDHEN and CDR2 is SYDVKM. The CDR3 is 16 residues long. Trimming removed 5 bases from V and 1 base from J, with 16 bases in between. CDR3 amino acids: CASSEFVGVGTDTQYF. CDR3 nucleotide sequence: TGTGCCAGCAGTGAGTTTGTGGGAGTCGGCACAGATACGCAGTATTTT.

This clonotype was observed a few times. The CDR3 reads CASSPRSGTSSYEQYF. The CDR3 DNA reads as TGTGCCAGCAGCCCTCGGTCGGGGACTAGCTCCTACGAGCAGTACTTC. The rearrangement joins TRBV9 to TRBJ2-7; 8 bases fit TRBD2. This CDR3 spans 16 amino acids. Germline CDR1 and CDR2: SGDLS and YYNGEE. Germline trimming cut 4 bases from V and 0 bases from J; bases unmatched to any gene: 9.

This clonotype was seen at least ten times. V usage is TRBV12-3 or TRBV12-4 and J usage is TRBJ1-5; no definite D call. This CDR3 has 14 residues. V was shortened by 0 bases and J by 4 bases, with 7 bases between the two germline ends. This CDR3 reads CASSLAEGNQPQHF. CDR3 in DNA: TGTGCCAGCAGTTTAGCGGAAGGGAATCAGCCCCAGCATTTT.

In this sample, this clonotype turned up a few times. This chain links TRBV7-3 with TRBJ2-5; D is unresolved. Germline V gene lookup returns CDR1 SGHTA and CDR2 FQGTGA. This CDR3 comprises 13 residues. V gave up 1 base and J gave up 5 bases, with 8 bases separating them. The CDR3 protein is CASSLSLGETQYF. CDR3 coding DNA: TGTGCCAGCAGCTTAAGTTTAGGGGAGACCCAGTACTTC.

This chain joins TRBV15 and TRBJ2-1; 7 bases line up with TRBD2. V was clipped by 0 bases and J by 4 bases; unmatched bases: 6. Per germline, CDR1 LNHNV and CDR2 YYDKDF (reference sequence). The CDR3 is 16 residues long. The DNA of the CDR3 is TGTGCCACCAGCAGAGATATCGGGAGGATGTACAATGAGCAGTTCTTC. Encoded protein: CATSRDIGRMYNEQFF.

This clonotype was detected a few times. This sequence joins TRBV7-9 and TRBJ2-7; tentative D call: TRBD2 (6 bases). The V and J ends lost 9 bases and 4 bases respectively, with 19 bases between them. Germline loops: CDR1 SEHNR, CDR2 FQNEAQ (reference sequence). The length of the CDR3 is 14 residues. CDR3 DNA sequence: TGTGCCAGTAGGTTAGCGGAGACTCCATACGAGCAGTACTTC. It specifies CASRLAETPYEQYF.

This chain links TRBV5-1 with TRBJ2-3, with 8 positions matching TRBD2. The CDR3 loop spans 15 amino acids. Germline CDR1 is SGHRS and CDR2 is YFSETQ. The V segment lost 0 bases and the J segment 5 bases; nucleotides outside the gene matches: 5. The CDR3 DNA reads as TGCGCCAGCAGCTTGGAAGCGGGAGATCTAGATACGCAGTATTTT. It yields the protein CASSLEAGDLDTQYF.

This clonotype showed up many times. The gene calls are TRBV28 and TRBJ2-7; TRBD2 agrees at 10 bases. With V trimmed by 4 bases and J by 3 bases, 6 bases remained unmatched. This CDR3 region has 15 residues. Germline V gives CDR1 MDHEN, CDR2 SYDVKM. The CDR3 here is CASSSPSGSVYEQYF. CDR3 sequence (DNA): TGTGCCAGCAGTTCACCTAGCGGGAGTGTCTACGAGCAGTACTTC.

The sample holds many counts of this clonotype. The V and J genes are TRBV28 and TRBJ2-1; 12 nucleotides agree with TRBD2. Germline V gene sequence: CDR1 MDHEN, CDR2 SYDVKM. Trimming took 4 bases from V and 7 from J; bases not matched to a gene: 8. CDR3 size: 16 residues. CDR3 DNA sequence: TGTGCCAGCAGTTCCCTGACTAGCGGGAGAAGTAATGAGCAGTTCTTC. This sequence encodes CASSSLTSGRSNEQFF.

Turning to this clonotype: Mismatch with germline at one junction end may stem from a read error. The V call is TRBV4-1, the J call TRBJ2-7, with TRBD2 matching over 7 bases. The CDR3 spans 13 residues. CDR1 MGHRA and CDR2 YSYEKL come from the germline V gene. In nucleotides, the CDR3 is TGCGCCAGCAGCCAAGTGGGGGACTACGAGCAATACTTC. Translation: CASSQVGDYEQYF.

This clonotype was seen at least ten times. The rearrangement uses TRBV24-1 and TRBJ2-5, with a weak D call TRBD2 (6 bases). Germline assignment: CDR1 KGHDR and CDR2 SFDVKD. Trimming left V 1 base short and J 2 bases short, with 10 bases between. This CDR3 has 15 residues. The CDR3 sequence is CATSDLGTPQETQYF. The CDR3 DNA reads TGTGCCACCAGTGATTTAGGGACTCCTCAAGAGACCCAGTACTTC.

The chain is built from TRBV6-5 and TRBJ2-5; D uncertain. V dropped 3 bases and J dropped 0 bases, with 8 bases sitting between them. This CDR3 is 14 amino acids long. Looked up from germline, CDR1 is MNHEY and CDR2 is SVGAGI. CDR3 DNA sequence: TGTGCCAGCAGTTATAACGTGTACCAAGAGACCCAGTACTTC. It is translated as CASSYNVYQETQYF.

This clonotype appeared many times. The chain carries TRBV11-3 and TRBJ2-7, with D unresolved. V lost 2 bases and J 6 bases, leaving 11 bases between the germline ends. This CDR3 contains 13 residues. Germline CDR1 and CDR2: SGHNT and YENEEA. DNA for the CDR3: TGTGCCAGCAGCTTAAGTCGCGTATCCGAGCAGTACTTC. It yields the protein CASSLSRVSEQYF.

This clonotype has at least ten counts. This chain uses TRBV28 with TRBJ2-2; 7 nucleotides align to TRBD1. Looked up from germline, CDR1 is MDHEN and CDR2 is SYDVKM. This CDR3 is 16 amino acids long. Trimming removed 8 bases from V and 2 bases from J; junction bases left unmatched: 11. The CDR3 DNA is TGTGCCAGCCGCCCCCGAACAGGGGTCAACACCGGGGAGCTGTTTTTT. Residues: CASRPRTGVNTGELFF.

This sequence joins TRBV6-2 or TRBV6-3 and TRBJ2-4, with D hard to call. The CDR3 extends over 16 amino acids. Looked up from germline, CDR1 is MNHEY and CDR2 is SVGEGT. Trimming shortened V by 0 bases and J by 0 bases, and 9 bases separated the two germline ends. This CDR3 reads CASSYSTGLAKNIQYF. The CDR3 DNA follows: TGTGCCAGCAGTTACTCGACGGGTCTAGCCAAAAACATTCAGTACTTC.

This clonotype was detected a few times. The V call is TRBV20-1, the J call TRBJ2-1, with D unresolved. V shed 0 bases and J shed 3 bases, with 12 bases lying between them. Germline CDR1 DFQATT, CDR2 SNEGSKA (reference sequence). CDR3 length: 15 residues. CDR3 nucleotide sequence: TGCAGTGCTAGAGATTTGGGCGCGGACTACAATGAGCAGTTCTTC. It codes for CSARDLGADYNEQFF.

This clonotype came up a few times. The genes are TRBV5-1 and TRBJ2-2; D remains ambiguous. Germline-derived CDR1 and CDR2 are SGHRS and YFSETQ. The CDR3 is 16 residues long. Trimming cost V 0 bases and J 3 bases, with 12 bases left between them. The CDR3 region is CASSLVAGSHTGELFF. CDR3 DNA sequence: TGCGCCAGCAGCTTGGTTGCAGGTTCCCACACCGGGGAGCTGTTTTTT. The full variable domain, with the rest looked up from reference TRBV5-1 and TRBJ2-2, is KAGVTQTPRYLIKTRGQQVTLSCSPISGHRSVSWYQQTPGQGLQFLFEYFSETQRNKGNFPGRFSGRQFSNSRSEMNVSTLELGDSALYLCASSLVAGSHTGELFFGEGSRLTVL.

This clonotype was seen ten or more times. The chain carries TRBV20-1 and TRBJ2-5, with D unclear. The CDR3 is 11 amino acids. Trimming left V 3 bases short and J 7 bases short, with 9 bases between. From germline, CDR1 is DFQATT and CDR2 SNEGSKA (reference sequence). CDR3 nucleotides: TGCAGTGCTAGTCCCCAGGTGACCCAGTACTTC. Amino acids: CSASPQVTQYF.

This clonotype was found many times. The rearrangement links TRBV11-2 to TRBJ2-5; either TRBD1 or TRBD2 may fit D (5 bases each). The germline V and J ends were trimmed by 0 bases and 10 bases, with 12 bases remaining between them. This CDR3 is built from 13 residues. Germline CDR1 SGHAT, CDR2 FQNNGV. The CDR3 spells CASSLDRGVSQYF. The CDR3 DNA reads as TGTGCCAGCAGCTTAGATCGAGGGGTTAGCCAGTACTTC. Complete variable domain (other parts from reference TRBV11-2 and TRBJ2-5): EAGVAQSPRYKIIEKRQSVAFWCNPISGHATLYWYQQILGQGPKLLIQFQNNGVVDDSQLPKDRFSAERLKGVDSTLKIQPAKLEDSAVYLCASSLDRGVSQYFGPGTRLLVL.